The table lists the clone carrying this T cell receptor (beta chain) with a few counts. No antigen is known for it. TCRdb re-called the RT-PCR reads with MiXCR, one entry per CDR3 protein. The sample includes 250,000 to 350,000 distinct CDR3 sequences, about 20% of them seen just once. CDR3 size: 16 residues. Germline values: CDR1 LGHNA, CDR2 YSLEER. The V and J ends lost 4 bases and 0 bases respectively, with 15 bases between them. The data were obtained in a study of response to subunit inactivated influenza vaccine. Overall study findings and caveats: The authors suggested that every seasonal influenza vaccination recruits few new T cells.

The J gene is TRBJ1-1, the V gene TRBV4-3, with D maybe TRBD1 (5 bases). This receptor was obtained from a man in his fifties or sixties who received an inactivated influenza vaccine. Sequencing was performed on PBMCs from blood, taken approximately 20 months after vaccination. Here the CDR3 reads CASSRGTRQMNTEAFF. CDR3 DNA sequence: TGCGCCAGCAGCCGAGGGACCAGACAGATGAACACTGAAGCTTTCTTT.